Shown below are 24 T cell receptor beta chains from a single sample sequenced in a study of memory CD4+ T cells and cytomegalovirus serostatus. TCRdb keeps only in-frame clones here, not all; method: immunoSEQ multiplex PCR. The sample records about 50,000 clones, just under 80% being singletons. Single viable CD3+CD4+CD8-CD45RO+ cells were sorted as the memory CD4+ T cells. The sequenced sample consisted of memory CD4+ T cells from blood. All receptors derive from an adult in good health and CMV-seronegative.

The table lists this clone with a few counts. This chain joins TRBV6-5 and TRBJ2-7; 12 positions agree with TRBD1. The CDR3 has 14 residues. Germline trimming cut 6 bases from V and 6 bases from J; bases unmatched to any gene: 6. Germline V gene sequence: CDR1 MNHEY, CDR2 SVGAGI. The CDR3 region is CASRGGTGGAEQYF. CDR3 bases: TGTGCCAGCAGGGGCGGGACAGGGGGCGCCGAGCAGTACTTC.

The DNA of the CDR3 is TGTGCCAGCAGACCGACAGGGGTGAACAAAGCTTTCTTT. This encodes CASRPTGVNKAFF. This sequence joins TRBV28 and TRBJ1-1, with TRBD1 matching over 8 bases. The J segment lost 9 bases and the V segment lost 6 bases, leaving 9 bases of the junction unmatched. The CDR3 consists of 13 residues. The germline gives CDR1 MDHEN, CDR2 SYDVKM.

The chain uses TRBV18 and TRBJ1-4, with D tentatively TRBD1 (6 bases). CDR1 and CDR2 (germline): KGHSH, LQKENI. The CDR3 is 14 amino acids. Trimming took 3 bases from V and 10 from J, leaving 15 bases between them. CDR3 in amino acids: CASSPDRSEGKLFF. For the CDR3, the DNA is TGTGCCAGCTCACCCGACAGGTCTGAGGGAAAACTGTTTTTT.

The J gene is TRBJ2-3, the V gene TRBV28; TRBD2 matches at 14 bases. Per germline, CDR1 MDHEN and CDR2 SYDVKM. The CDR3 loop spans 21 amino acids. After removal of 5 bases from V and 1 base from J, the junction contained 17 bases not matched to a gene. The CDR3 is CASSTPLGGTSGSLGTDTQYF. The CDR3 DNA sequence: TGTGCCAGCAGTACGCCACTTGGAGGGACTAGCGGGAGTCTGGGCACAGATACGCAGTATTTT. Filled out from reference TRBV28 and TRBJ2-3, the complete variable domain reads DVKVTQSSRYLVKRTGEKVFLECVQDMDHENMFWYRQDPGLGLRLIYFSYDVKMKEKGDIPEGYSVSREKKERFSLILESASTNQTSMYLCASSTPLGGTSGSLGTDTQYFGPGTRLTVL.

The chain joins TRBV11-2 to TRBJ2-2; TRBD1 matches at 7 bases. Per germline, CDR1 SGHAT and CDR2 FQNNGV. V lost 5 bases, J lost 9 bases, and 3 bases stayed unmatched. The CDR3 has 12 residues. CDR3 bases: TGTGCCAGCAGCGAACAGGGGTGGGAGCTGTTTTTT. Translated: CASSEQGWELFF.

The genes are TRBV28 and TRBJ1-4, with D possibly being TRBD1 (6 bases). The CDR3 is 14 amino acids. The V gene lost 5 bases and the J gene lost 10 bases, with 17 bases spanning the gap. The germline gives CDR1 MDHEN, CDR2 SYDVKM. This CDR3 is CASSPPGGVGKLFF. The CDR3 DNA reads TGTGCCAGCAGTCCGCCGGGGGGCGTAGGAAAACTGTTTTTT.

J is TRBJ1-6 and V is TRBV7-9; the match to TRBD1 covers 7 bases. V dropped 1 base and J dropped 5; count of bases not matched to a gene: 2. From germline, CDR1 is SEHNR and CDR2 FQNEAQ (reference sequence). The CDR3 extends over 15 amino acids. As DNA, the CDR3 is TGTGCCAGCAGCTTAGAGGGGGCGAATAATTCACCCCTCCACTTT. Protein: CASSLEGANNSPLHF.

This chain links TRBV5-1 with TRBJ1-4, with TRBD1 identical over 10 bases. The CDR3 is made up of 15 amino acids. With 4 bases clipped from V and 6 bases from J, the junction kept 6 bases outside the gene matches. Germline V gives CDR1 SGHRS, CDR2 YFSETQ. The CDR3 region has the DNA TGCGCCAGCAGCGCCGGCGGGACAGGGGATGAAAAACTGTTTTTT. This codes for CASSAGGTGDEKLFF.

This clone was seen once. This chain links TRBV7-9 with TRBJ1-6; D remains unclear. CDR3 length: 12 amino acids. Germline CDR1 reads SEHNR; CDR2 reads FQNEAQ (reference sequence). Trimming pared 5 bases from V and 8 bases from J, leaving 7 bases between. Here the CDR3 reads CASSGLDSPLHF. Written as DNA, the CDR3 is TGTGCCAGCAGCGGCTTAGATTCACCCCTCCACTTT. Using reference TRBV7-9 and TRBJ1-6 for the parts outside the CDR3, the full variable domain is DTGVSQNPRHKITKRGQNVTFRCDPISEHNRLYWYRQTLGQGPEFLTYFQNEAQLEKSRLLSDRFSAERPKGSFSTLEIQRTEQGDSAMYLCASSGLDSPLHFGNGTRLTVT.

The J gene is TRBJ2-3, the V gene TRBV4-2; maybe TRBD1 (6 bases). The CDR3 is 17 residues long. Germline CDR1 and CDR2: LGHNA and YNFKEQ. Between the trimmed V and J ends, which lost 1 base and 0 bases, there was a span of 14 bases. Written as DNA, the CDR3 is TGTGCCAGCAGCCAAGGGGATGGGACACCTAGCACAGATACGCAGTATTTT. It is translated as CASSQGDGTPSTDTQYF.

V and J are TRBV27 and TRBJ2-3; 10 bases are shared with TRBD1. The junction had 6 bases not matched to a gene; V was cut back by 5 bases and J by 4 bases. The germline CDR1 and CDR2 sequences are MNHEY and SMNVEV (reference sequence). The CDR3 is 15 amino acids. The chain's CDR3 is CASSQDRGPSDTQYF. For the CDR3, the DNA is TGTGCCAGCAGTCAAGACAGGGGGCCATCAGATACGCAGTATTTT.

Points on this clone: The germline gene is not matched at one end of the junction; a read error may be the cause. The rearrangement uses TRBV7-7 and TRBJ2-1; 10 nucleotides agree with TRBD2. The CDR3 sequence is 15 residues long. Germline CDR1 is SSHAT and CDR2 is FNYEAQ (reference sequence). The CDR3 here is CASSLGLAGEHEQFF. As DNA, the CDR3 is TGTGCTAGCAGCTTAGGCCTAGCGGGAGAGCATGAGCAGTTCTTC.

About this clone: Germline is not matched at one junction end, which may reflect a read error. CDR3 loop: CASSQYKAPLRF. For the CDR3, the DNA is TGTGCCAGCAGCCAATACAAGGCGCCTCTTCGCTTC. This sequence joins TRBV28 and TRBJ2-7, with no clear D. The germline V gene has CDR1 MDHEN and CDR2 SYDVKM. The CDR3 spans 12 residues.

This clone was counted once. This chain connects TRBV18 to TRBJ1-1, with D unresolved. Per the germline V gene, CDR1 is KGHSH and CDR2 is LQKENI. V was pared by 6 bases and J by 3 bases, with 17 bases between. CDR3 length: 15 residues. The CDR3 nucleotides are TGTGCCAGCTCTCCGGGCCAGATAAGGGACACTGAAGCTTTCTTT. It translates to CASSPGQIRDTEAFF.

This clone turned up a few times. This rearrangement joins TRBV14 to TRBJ1-2; D might be TRBD1 (6 bases). The germline gives CDR1 SGHDN, CDR2 FVKESK. V lost 4 bases and J lost 8, with 14 bases in between. There are 13 residues in the CDR3. The CDR3 nucleotides read TGTGCCAGCAGCCGAGGACAGTTCGGGGGCTACACCTTC. It yields the protein CASSRGQFGGYTF.

This clone has only a few counts. The chain has TRBV27 and TRBJ1-3; D perhaps matches TRBD1 (5 bases). Germline V gene lookup returns CDR1 MNHEY and CDR2 SMNVEV (reference sequence). Trimming shortened V by 2 bases and J by 1 base, and 6 bases separated the two germline ends. The CDR3 is made up of 14 amino acids. The CDR3 DNA reads TGTGCCAGCAGTTTACAGGGATCTGGAAACACCATATATTTT. It codes for CASSLQGSGNTIYF.

As DNA, the CDR3 is TGTGCCAGCAAGATGAGCAACACTGAAGCTTTCTTT. Its protein is CASKMSNTEAFF. V and J are TRBV7-9 and TRBJ1-1; D remains unclear. This CDR3 is built from 12 residues. CDR1 and CDR2 from the germline V gene are SEHNR and FQNEAQ (reference sequence). The V gene lost 7 bases and the J gene lost 2 bases, with 8 bases spanning the gap.

CDR3 in amino acids: CASSPTGRPYEQYF. The CDR3 DNA follows: TGTGCCAGTAGCCCAACGGGACGGCCTTACGAGCAGTACTTC. The gene calls are TRBV19 and TRBJ2-7, with D possibly called TRBD1 or TRBD2 (5 bases each). Between the trimmed V and J ends, which lost 6 bases and 4 bases, there was a span of 16 bases. There are 14 residues in the CDR3. The germline gives CDR1 LNHDA, CDR2 SQIVND (reference sequence). Based on the CDR3 plus reference TRBV19 and TRBJ2-7, the full variable domain is DGGITQSPKYLFRKEGQNVTLSCEQNLNHDAMYWYRQDPGQGLRLIYYSQIVNDFQKGDIAEGYSVSREKKESFPLTVTSAQKNPTAFYLCASSPTGRPYEQYFGPGTRLTVT.

This clone came up a few times. The rearrangement uses TRBV2 and TRBJ2-1, with TRBD2 matching over 13 bases. The CDR3 runs to 17 residues. J gave up 8 bases and V 6 bases, and 13 bases lay outside the gene matches. Germline V CDR1 and CDR2: SNHLY, FYNNEI. CDR3 amino acids: CASSEALTSGRGHEQFF. DNA of the CDR3: TGTGCCAGCAGCGAGGCCCTCACTAGCGGGAGGGGGCATGAGCAGTTCTTC.

The chain links TRBV27 to TRBJ2-1; D may correspond to TRBD1 or TRBD2 (5 bases each). Trimming cost V 8 bases and J 2 bases, with 13 bases left between them. The germline CDR1 and CDR2 sequences are MNHEY and SMNVEV (reference sequence). CDR3 length: 14 residues. CDR3 loop: CASGRPGPYNEQFF. In DNA form, the CDR3 reads TGTGCCAGCGGCCGTCCGGGACCCTACAATGAGCAGTTCTTC.

The chain links TRBV28 to TRBJ1-1, with D tentatively TRBD1 (5 bases). The germline V and J ends were trimmed by 5 bases and 1 base, with 14 bases remaining between them. CDR1 is MDHEN and CDR2 is SYDVKM in the germline V gene. The CDR3 has 15 residues. CDR3 DNA sequence: TGTGCCAGCAGTACATACGGGACTAGGAACACTGAAGCTTTCTTT. Its protein product is CASSTYGTRNTEAFF.

This chain links TRBV27 with TRBJ1-2, with 9 bases matching TRBD1. The J segment lost 7 bases and the V segment lost 6 bases, leaving 6 bases of the junction unmatched. The germline gives CDR1 MNHEY, CDR2 SMNVEV (reference sequence). This CDR3 region has 13 residues. In nucleotides, the CDR3 is TGTGCCAGCAGGACTGGGACAGGGCTTGGCTACACCTTC. Encoded protein: CASRTGTGLGYTF.

The chain has TRBV27 and TRBJ2-7; D may match TRBD1 or TRBD2 (5 bases each). CDR1 is MNHEY, CDR2 SMNVEV, per germline (reference sequence). This CDR3 contains 14 residues. Trimming shortened V by 4 bases and J by 4 bases, and 14 bases separated the two germline ends. As DNA, the CDR3 is TGTGCCAGCAGTTCCCAAGGGACCGCTTACGAGCAGTACTTC. This codes for CASSSQGTAYEQYF.

This chain connects TRBV19 to TRBJ1-5; D gene ambiguous. Trimming stripped 3 bases from V and 7 bases from J, with 13 bases between. CDR3 length: 14 residues. Germline V gives CDR1 LNHDA, CDR2 SQIVND (reference sequence). The CDR3 is CASSILGGPQPQHF. Written as DNA, the CDR3 is TGTGCCAGTAGTATTCTAGGAGGACCCCAGCCCCAGCATTTT.